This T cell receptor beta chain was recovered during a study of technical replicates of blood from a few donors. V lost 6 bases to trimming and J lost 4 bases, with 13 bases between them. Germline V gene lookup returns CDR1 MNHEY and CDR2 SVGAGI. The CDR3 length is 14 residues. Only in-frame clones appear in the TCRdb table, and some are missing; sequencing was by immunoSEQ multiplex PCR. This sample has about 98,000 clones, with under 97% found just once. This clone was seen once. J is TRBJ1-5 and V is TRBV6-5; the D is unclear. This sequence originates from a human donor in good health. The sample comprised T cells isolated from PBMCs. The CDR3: CASRPRFPNQPQHF. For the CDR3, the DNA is TGTGCCAGCAGGCCCAGGTTCCCAAATCAGCCCCAGCATTTT.